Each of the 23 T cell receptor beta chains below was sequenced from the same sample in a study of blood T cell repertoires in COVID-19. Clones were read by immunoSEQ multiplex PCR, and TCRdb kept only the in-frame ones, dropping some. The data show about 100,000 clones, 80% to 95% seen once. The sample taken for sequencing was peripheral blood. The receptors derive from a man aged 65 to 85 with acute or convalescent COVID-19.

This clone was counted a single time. This CDR3 reads CASSPGAGVMKTQYF. The CDR3 DNA reads as TGCGCCAGCAGCCCAGGGGCAGGGGTCATGAAGACCCAGTACTTC. The chain joins TRBV4-1 to TRBJ2-5; TRBD1 might be the D (6 bases). There are 15 residues in the CDR3. V gave up 4 bases and J gave up 6 bases, with 18 bases separating them. Germline-derived CDR1 and CDR2 are MGHRA and YSYEKL.

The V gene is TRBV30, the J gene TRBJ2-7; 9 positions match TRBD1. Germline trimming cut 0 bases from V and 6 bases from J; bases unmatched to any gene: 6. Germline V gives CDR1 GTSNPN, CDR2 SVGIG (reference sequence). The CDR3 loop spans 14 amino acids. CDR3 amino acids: CAWSVGTGFSEQYF. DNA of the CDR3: TGTGCCTGGAGTGTCGGGACAGGGTTCTCCGAGCAGTACTTC.

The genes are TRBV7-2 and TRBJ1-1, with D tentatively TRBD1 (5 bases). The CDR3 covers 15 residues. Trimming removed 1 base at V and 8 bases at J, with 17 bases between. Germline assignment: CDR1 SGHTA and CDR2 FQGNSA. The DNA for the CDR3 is TGTGCCAGCAGCTTAGTATGGCAGGGCGGCTGGGAAGCTTTCTTT. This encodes CASSLVWQGGWEAFF. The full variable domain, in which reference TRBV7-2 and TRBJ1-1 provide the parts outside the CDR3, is GAGVSQSPSNKVTEKGKDVELRCDPISGHTALYWYRQSLGQGLEFLIYFQGNSAPDKSGLPSDRFSAERTGGSVSTLTIQRTQQEDSAVYLCASSLVWQGGWEAFFGQGTRLTVV.

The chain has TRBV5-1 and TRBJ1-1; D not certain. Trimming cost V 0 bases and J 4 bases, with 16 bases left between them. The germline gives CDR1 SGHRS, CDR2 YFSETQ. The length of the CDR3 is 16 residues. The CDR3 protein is CASSLAVRVLGTEAFF. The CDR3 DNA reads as TGCGCCAGCAGCTTGGCCGTGAGGGTCCTTGGCACTGAAGCTTTCTTT.

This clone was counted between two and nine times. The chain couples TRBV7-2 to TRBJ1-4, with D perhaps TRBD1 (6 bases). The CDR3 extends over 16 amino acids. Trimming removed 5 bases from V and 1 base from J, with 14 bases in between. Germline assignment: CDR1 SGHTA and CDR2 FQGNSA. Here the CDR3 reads CASSVGTIRTNEKLFF. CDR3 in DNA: TGTGCCAGCAGCGTCGGGACAATCAGAACTAATGAAAAACTGTTTTTT.

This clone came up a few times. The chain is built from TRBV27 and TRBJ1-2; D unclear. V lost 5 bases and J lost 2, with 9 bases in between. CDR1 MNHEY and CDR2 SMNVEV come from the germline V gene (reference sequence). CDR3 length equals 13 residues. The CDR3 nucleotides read TGTGCCAGCAGTAGCAAAGCGAACTATGGCTACACCTTC. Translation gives CASSSKANYGYTF.

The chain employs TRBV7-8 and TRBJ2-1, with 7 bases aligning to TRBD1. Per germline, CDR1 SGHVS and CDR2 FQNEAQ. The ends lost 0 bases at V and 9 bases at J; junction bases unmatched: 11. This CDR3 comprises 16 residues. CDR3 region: CASSLAVRQGVGEQFF. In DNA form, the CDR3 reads TGTGCCAGCAGCTTAGCAGTTCGACAGGGAGTGGGTGAGCAGTTCTTC.

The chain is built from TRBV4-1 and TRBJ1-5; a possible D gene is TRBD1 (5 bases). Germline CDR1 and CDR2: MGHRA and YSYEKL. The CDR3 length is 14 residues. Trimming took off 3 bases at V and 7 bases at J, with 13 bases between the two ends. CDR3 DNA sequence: TGCGCCAGCAGCCAGGGGAGGGGCGGCCAGCCCCAGCATTTT. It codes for CASSQGRGGQPQHF.

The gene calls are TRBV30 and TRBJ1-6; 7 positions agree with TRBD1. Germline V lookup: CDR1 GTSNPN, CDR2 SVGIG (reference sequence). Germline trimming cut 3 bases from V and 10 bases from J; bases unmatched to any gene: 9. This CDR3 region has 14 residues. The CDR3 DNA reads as TGTGCCTGGAGCAACCAGGGGGGTGGCTCACCCCTCCACTTT. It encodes CAWSNQGGGSPLHF.

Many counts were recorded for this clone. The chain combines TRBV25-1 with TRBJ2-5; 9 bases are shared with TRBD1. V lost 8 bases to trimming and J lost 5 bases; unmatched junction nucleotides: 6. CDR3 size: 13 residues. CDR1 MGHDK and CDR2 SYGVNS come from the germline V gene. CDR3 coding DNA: TGTGCCAGCCAACAGGGGGCCGGGGAGACCCAGTACTTC. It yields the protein CASQQGAGETQYF.

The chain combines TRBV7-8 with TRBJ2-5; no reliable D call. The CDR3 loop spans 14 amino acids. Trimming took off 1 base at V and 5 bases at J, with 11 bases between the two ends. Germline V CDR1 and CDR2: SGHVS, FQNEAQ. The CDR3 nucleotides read TGTGCCAGCAGCTTAGAGGCCCCGAGGGAGACCCAGTACTTC. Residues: CASSLEAPRETQYF.

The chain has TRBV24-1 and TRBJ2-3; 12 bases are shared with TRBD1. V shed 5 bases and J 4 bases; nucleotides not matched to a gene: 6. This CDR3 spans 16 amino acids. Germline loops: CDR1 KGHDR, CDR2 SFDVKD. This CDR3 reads CATSGTGTGGADTQYF. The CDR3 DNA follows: TGTGCCACCAGTGGAACAGGGACAGGGGGCGCAGATACGCAGTATTTT.

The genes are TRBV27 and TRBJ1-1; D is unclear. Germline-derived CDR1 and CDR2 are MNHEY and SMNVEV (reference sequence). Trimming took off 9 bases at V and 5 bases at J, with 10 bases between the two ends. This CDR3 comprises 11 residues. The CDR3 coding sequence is TGTGCCAGTGGGCTCGGAACTGAAGCTTTCTTT. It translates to CASGLGTEAFF.

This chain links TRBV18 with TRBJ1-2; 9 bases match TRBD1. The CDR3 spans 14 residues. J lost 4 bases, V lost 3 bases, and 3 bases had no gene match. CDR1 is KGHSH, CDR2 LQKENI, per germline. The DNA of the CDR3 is TGTGCCAGCTCACCGGGACAGGGACTCTATGGCTACACCTTC. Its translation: CASSPGQGLYGYTF.

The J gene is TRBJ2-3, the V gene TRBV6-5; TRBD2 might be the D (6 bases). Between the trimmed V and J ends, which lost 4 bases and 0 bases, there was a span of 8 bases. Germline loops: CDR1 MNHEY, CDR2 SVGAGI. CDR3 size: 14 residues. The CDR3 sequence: CASSWDSSTDTQYF. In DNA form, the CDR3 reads TGTGCCAGCAGTTGGGACTCTAGCACAGATACGCAGTATTTT.

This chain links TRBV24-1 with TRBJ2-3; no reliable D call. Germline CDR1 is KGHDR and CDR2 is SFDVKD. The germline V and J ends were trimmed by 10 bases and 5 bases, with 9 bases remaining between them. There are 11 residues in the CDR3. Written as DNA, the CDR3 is TGTGCCACGAACTACCAAGATACGCAGTATTTT. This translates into CATNYQDTQYF.

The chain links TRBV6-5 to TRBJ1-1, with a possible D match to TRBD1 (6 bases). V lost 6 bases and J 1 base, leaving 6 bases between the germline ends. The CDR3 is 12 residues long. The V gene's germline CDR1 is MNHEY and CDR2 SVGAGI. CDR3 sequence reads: CASRQGNTEAFF. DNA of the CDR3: TGTGCCAGCAGACAGGGGAACACTGAAGCTTTCTTT.

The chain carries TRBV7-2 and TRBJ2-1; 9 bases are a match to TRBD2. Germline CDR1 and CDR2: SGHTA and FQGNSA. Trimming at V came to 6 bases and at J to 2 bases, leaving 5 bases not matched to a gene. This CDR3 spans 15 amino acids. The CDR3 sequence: CASRWASGTYNEQFF. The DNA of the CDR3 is TGTGCCAGCAGATGGGCTAGCGGGACCTACAATGAGCAGTTCTTC.

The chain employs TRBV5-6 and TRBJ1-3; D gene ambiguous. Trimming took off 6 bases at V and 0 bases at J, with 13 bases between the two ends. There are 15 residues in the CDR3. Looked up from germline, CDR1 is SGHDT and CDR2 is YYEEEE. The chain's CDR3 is CASKIGSLSGNTIYF. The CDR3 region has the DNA TGTGCCAGCAAGATCGGGAGCCTCTCTGGAAACACCATATATTTT.

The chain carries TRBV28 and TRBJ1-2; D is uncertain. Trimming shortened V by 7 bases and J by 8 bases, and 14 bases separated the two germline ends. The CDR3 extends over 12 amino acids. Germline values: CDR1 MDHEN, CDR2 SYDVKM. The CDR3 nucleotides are TGTGCCAGCATCAGTCAGGTTGGCGGCTACACCTTC. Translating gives CASISQVGGYTF.

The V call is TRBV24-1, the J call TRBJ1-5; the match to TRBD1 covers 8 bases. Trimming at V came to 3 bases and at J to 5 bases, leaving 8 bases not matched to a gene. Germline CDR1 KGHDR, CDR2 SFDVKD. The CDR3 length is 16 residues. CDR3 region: CATSDPRQGKDQPQHF. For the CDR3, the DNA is TGTGCCACCAGTGATCCCCGACAGGGGAAGGATCAGCCCCAGCATTTT.

CDR3: CASATSGHPPRLFF. The CDR3, as DNA: TGTGCCAGCGCTACATCGGGACACCCGCCCAGGCTGTTTTTT. The V and J genes are TRBV2 and TRBJ2-2; TRBD1 is a possible D gene (6 bases). CDR1 and CDR2 from the germline V gene are SNHLY and FYNNEI. This CDR3 comprises 14 residues. The ends were cut back, 8 bases at V and 13 bases at J, with 23 bases in the middle.

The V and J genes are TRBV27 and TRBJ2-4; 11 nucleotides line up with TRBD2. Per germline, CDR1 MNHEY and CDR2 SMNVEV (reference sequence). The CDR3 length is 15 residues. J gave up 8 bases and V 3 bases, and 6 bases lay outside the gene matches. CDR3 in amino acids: CASSFLTSGSYIQYF. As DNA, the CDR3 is TGTGCCAGCAGTTTTCTCACTAGCGGGAGTTACATTCAGTACTTC.